The clone carrying this T cell receptor beta chain was counted ten times or more. Its specificity is unknown. Authors of the study amplified TCR beta CDR3 regions from RNA transcripts. In the first-round RT-PCR of the TCR CDR3, the HTBI primer set was used. TCRdb reprocessed the multiplex PCR reads with MiXCR, giving one entry per CDR3 protein. The table has 300,000 to 350,000 distinct CDR3 sequences, roughly a fifth seen once; the top ten hold over 45%. This specimen belongs to a study of T cells in Graves' hyperthyroidism and ophthalmopathy. About the research overall: The initial diagnosis was the point when peripheral blood was collected, ahead of any treatment. General observations from the study: Blood also held most thyroid clonotypes expanded beyond 0.001.

V lost 3 bases and J 3 bases, leaving 11 bases between the germline ends. CDR1 is MNHNS, CDR2 SASEGT, per germline. This CDR3 contains 14 residues. Patients aged 18 to 65 had newly diagnosed hyperthyroidism that had lasted under 2 months. Diagnosis relied on clinical symptoms, serum thyroxine and TRAb, thyroid ultrasound and orbital computed tomography. This sequence was found in a woman aged 45-65 years with Graves' hyperthyroidism. Sequenced sample: blood. The V gene is TRBV6-1, the J gene TRBJ1-1, with a possible D match to TRBD1 (6 bases). CDR3 bases: TGTGCCAGCAGTGACAGGGGAACGCACACTGAAGCTTTCTTT. Amino acid sequence: CASSDRGTHTEAFF.